The T cell receptor (beta chain) under discussion was sequenced for a study of PD-L1 blockade in urothelial cancer. Time point in this sample: peripheral blood 6 weeks after treatment start. Per germline, CDR1 SNHLY and CDR2 FYNNEI. V lost 6 bases and J 1 base, leaving 15 bases between the germline ends. The CDR3 is 15 amino acids. Data came from immunoSEQ multiplex PCR; TCRdb stores just in-frame clones and leaves some out. The data contain about 120,000 clones, around nine tenths of them singletons. The clonotype originates from a man aged 55 to 70 with urothelial cancer. The source was PBMCs, collected around atezolizumab (anti-PD-L1) treatment. This rearrangement joins TRBV2 to TRBJ2-5, with TRBD2 as a possible D gene (6 bases). The CDR3: CASRAGQVGQETQYF. The DNA of the CDR3 is TGTGCCAGCAGGGCGGGGCAGGTGGGCCAAGAGACCCAGTACTTC.